The present T cell receptor (beta chain) was sequenced within a study of blood T cell repertoires in COVID-19. The overall study: Acute and convalescent COVID-19 samples came from the United States, Italy and Spain. PBMCs, B-cell-depleted T cells, or T cells provided the cDNA or gDNA that made up the material.

This clone was observed a handful of times. Germline CDR1 and CDR2: SGHTA and FQGNSA. This CDR3 has 14 amino acids. The V gene lost 2 bases and the J gene lost 8 bases, with 10 bases spanning the gap. Some clones are missing from TCRdb's copy, which holds only in-frame ones; the method was immunoSEQ multiplex PCR. This table holds over 50,000 clones, 65% to 85% found once. The TCR sequence derives from a human donor with active or convalescent COVID-19. The donor label of this sample is uncertain. The sequenced sample consisted of peripheral blood. The V gene is TRBV7-2, the J gene TRBJ1-6; weak D call: TRBD1 (5 bases). The CDR3 nucleotides are TGTGCCAGCAGCTTACAGGGCATGGATTCACCCCTCCACTTT. It is translated as CASSLQGMDSPLHF.